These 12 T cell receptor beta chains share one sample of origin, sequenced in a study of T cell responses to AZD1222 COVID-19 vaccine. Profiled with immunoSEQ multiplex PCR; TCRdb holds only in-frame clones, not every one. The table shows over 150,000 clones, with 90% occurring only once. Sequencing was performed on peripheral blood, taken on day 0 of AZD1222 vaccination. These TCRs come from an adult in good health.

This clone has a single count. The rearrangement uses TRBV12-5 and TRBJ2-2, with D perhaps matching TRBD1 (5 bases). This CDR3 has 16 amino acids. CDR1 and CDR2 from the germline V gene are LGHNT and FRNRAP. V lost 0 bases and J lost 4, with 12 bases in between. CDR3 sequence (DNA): TGTGCTAGTGGTTTGGTACTTTCAGGGTTCACCGGGGAGCTGTTTTTT. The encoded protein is CASGLVLSGFTGELFF.

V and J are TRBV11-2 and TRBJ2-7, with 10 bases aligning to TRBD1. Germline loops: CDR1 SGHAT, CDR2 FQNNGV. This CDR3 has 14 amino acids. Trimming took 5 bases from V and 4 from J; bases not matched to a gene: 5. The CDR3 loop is CASSPRDRGYEQYF. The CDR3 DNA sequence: TGTGCCAGCAGCCCTCGGGACAGGGGTTACGAGCAGTACTTC.

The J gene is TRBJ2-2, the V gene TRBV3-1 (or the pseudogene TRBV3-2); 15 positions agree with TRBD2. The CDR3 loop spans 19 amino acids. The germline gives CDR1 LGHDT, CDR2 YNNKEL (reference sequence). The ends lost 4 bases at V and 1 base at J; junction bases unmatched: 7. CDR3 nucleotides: TGTGCCAGCAGCCCAACCGGGACTAGCGGGGGGAAGAACACCGGGGAGCTGTTTTTT. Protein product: CASSPTGTSGGKNTGELFF.

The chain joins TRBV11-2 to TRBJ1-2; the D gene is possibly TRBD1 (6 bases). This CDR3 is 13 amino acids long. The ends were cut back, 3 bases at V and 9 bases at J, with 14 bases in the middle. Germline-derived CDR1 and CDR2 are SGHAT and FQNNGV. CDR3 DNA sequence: TGTGCCAGCAGCTTGGACCCAGGGGCCAGCTACACCTTC. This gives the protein CASSLDPGASYTF.

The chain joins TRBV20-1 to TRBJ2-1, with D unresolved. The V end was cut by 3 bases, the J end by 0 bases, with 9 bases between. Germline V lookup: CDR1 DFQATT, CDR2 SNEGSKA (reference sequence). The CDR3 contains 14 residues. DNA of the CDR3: TGCAGTGCTAGTAAGGGCAGCTCCTACAATGAGCAGTTCTTC. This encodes CSASKGSSYNEQFF.

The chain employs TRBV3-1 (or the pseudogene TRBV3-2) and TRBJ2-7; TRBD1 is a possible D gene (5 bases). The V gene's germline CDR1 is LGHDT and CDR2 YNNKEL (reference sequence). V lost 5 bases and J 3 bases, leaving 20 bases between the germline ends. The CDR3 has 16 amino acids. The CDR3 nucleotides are TGTGCCAGCAGCGCCCTCCCCTCGGGCAGGGACTACGAGCAGTACTTC. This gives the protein CASSALPSGRDYEQYF.

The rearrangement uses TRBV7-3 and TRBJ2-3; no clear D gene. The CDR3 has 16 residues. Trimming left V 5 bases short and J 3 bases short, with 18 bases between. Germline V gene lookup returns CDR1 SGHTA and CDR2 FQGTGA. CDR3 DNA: TGTGCCAGCAGCGCCGGTTTGGGCAGAAGGACAGATACGCAGTATTTT. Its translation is CASSAGLGRRTDTQYF.

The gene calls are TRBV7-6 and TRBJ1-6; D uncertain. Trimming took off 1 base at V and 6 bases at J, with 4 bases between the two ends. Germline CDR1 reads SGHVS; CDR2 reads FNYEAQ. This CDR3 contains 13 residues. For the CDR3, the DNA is TGTGCCAGCAGCTTAGGGAGTAATTCACCCCTCCACTTT. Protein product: CASSLGSNSPLHF.

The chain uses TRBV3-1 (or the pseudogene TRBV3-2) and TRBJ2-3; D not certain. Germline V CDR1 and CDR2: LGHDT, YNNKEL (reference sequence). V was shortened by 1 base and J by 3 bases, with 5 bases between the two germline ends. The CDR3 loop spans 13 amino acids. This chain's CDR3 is CASSQVGTDTQYF. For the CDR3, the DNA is TGTGCCAGCAGCCAAGTAGGGACAGATACGCAGTATTTT.

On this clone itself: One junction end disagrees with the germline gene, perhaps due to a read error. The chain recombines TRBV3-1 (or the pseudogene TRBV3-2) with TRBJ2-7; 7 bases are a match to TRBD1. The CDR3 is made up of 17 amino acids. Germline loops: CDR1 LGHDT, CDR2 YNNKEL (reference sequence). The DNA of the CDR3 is TGTGCCAGCAGCCAAGATATTCCCGGGACAGAGACCTACGAGCAGTCCTTC. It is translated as CASSQDIPGTETYEQSF.

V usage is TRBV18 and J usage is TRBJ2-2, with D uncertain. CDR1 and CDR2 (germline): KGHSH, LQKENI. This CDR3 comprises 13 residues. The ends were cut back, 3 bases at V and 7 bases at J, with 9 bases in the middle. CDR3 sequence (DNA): TGTGCCAGCTCACCTGAGGAAGTCGGGGAGCTGTTTTTT. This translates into CASSPEEVGELFF.

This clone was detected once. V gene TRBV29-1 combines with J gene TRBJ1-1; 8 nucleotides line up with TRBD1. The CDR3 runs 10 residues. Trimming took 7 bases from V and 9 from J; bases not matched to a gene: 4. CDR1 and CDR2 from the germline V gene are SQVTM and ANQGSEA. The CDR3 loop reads CSGGQDQAFF. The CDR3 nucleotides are TGCAGCGGGGGACAGGACCAAGCTTTCTTT.